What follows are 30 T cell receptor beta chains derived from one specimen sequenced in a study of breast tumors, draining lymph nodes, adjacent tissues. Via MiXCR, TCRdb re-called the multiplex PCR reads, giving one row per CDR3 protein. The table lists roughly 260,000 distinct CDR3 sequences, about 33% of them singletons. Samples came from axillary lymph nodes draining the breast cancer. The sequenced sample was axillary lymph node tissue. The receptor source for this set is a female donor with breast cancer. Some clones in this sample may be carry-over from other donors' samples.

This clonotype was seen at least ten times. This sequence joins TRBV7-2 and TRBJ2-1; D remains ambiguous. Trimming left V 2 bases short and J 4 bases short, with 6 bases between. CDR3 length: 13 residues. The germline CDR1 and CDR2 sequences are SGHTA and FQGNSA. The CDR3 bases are TGTGCCAGCAGCTTATTACGATACAATGAGCAGTTCTTC. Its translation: CASSLLRYNEQFF.

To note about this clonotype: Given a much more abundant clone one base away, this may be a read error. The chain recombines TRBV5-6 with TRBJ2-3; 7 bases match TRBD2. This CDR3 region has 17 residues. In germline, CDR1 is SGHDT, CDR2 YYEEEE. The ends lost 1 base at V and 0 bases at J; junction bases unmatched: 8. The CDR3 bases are TGTGCCAGCAGCTTGTCTGGCGGGAGCTCGAGCACAGATACGCAGTATTTT. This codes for CASSLSGGSSSTDTQYF.

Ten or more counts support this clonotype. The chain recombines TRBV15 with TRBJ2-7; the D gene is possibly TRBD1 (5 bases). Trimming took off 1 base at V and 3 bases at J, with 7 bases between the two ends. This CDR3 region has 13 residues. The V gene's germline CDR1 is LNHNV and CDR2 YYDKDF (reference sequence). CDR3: CATSRGDSYEQYF. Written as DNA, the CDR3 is TGTGCCACCAGCAGAGGAGACAGCTACGAGCAGTACTTC.

Here the CDR3 DNA reads TGTGCCAGCAGTGAACTAGCGGGGATTCCAAACCTCAAAGAGACCCAGTACTTC. The encoded protein is CASSELAGIPNLKETQYF. The chain employs TRBV6-5 and TRBJ2-5; 10 bases are a match to TRBD2. The CDR3 runs to 18 residues. V was clipped by 5 bases and J by 3 bases; unmatched bases: 15. Germline CDR1 reads MNHEY; CDR2 reads SVGAGI.

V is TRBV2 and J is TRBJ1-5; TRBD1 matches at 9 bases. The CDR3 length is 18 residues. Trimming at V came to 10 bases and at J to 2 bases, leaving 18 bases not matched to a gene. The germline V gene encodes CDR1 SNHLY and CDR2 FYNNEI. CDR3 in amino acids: CATHPGQGGGGGNQPQHF. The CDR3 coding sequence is TGTGCCACCCACCCGGGACAGGGTGGAGGGGGTGGCAATCAGCCCCAGCATTTT.

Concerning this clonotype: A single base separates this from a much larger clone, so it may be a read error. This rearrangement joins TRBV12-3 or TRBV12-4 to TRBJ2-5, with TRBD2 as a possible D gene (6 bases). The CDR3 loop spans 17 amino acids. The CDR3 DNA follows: TGTACCAGCAGTTTAGGTGTCGGTTCGGGAGAAGAGGAGACCCAGTACTTC. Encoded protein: CTSSLGVGSGEEETQYF.

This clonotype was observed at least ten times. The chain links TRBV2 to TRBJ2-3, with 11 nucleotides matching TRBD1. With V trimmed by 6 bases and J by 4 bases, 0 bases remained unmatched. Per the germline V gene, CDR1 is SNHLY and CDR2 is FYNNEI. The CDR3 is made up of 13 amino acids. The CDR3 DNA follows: TGTGCCAGCAGGGGACAGGGGGCAGATACGCAGTATTTT. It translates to CASRGQGADTQYF. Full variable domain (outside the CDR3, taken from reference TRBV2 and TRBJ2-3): EPEVTQTPSHQVTQMGQEVILRCVPISNHLYFYWYRQILGQKVEFLVSFYNNEISEKSEIFDDQFSVERPDGSNFTLKIRSTKLEDSAMYFCASRGQGADTQYFGPGTRLTVL.

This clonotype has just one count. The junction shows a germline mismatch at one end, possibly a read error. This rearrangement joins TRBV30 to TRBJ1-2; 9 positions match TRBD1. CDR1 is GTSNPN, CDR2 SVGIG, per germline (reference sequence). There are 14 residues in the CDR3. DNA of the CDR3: TGTGCCTGGGTACCTGGACAGGGGCGTGGTGGCCACACCTTC. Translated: CAWVPGQGRGGHTF.

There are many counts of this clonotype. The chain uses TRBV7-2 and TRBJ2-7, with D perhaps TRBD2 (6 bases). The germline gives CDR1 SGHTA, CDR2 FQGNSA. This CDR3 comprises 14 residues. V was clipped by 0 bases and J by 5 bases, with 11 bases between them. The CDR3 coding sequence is TGTGCCAGCAGCTTAGCGATCGGGAGCAACGAGCAGTACTTC. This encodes CASSLAIGSNEQYF.

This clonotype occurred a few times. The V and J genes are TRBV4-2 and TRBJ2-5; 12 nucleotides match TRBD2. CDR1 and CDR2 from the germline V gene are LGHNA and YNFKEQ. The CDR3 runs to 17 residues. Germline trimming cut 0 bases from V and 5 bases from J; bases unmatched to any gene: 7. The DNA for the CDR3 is TGTGCCAGCAGCCAAGATATCCCTAGCGGGAGGGTTGAGACCCAGTACTTC. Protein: CASSQDIPSGRVETQYF.

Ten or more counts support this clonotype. The CDR3 is CASRGLAGTGELFF. Written as DNA, the CDR3 is TGTGCCAGCAGGGGACTAGCGGGGACCGGGGAGCTGTTTTTT. This chain uses TRBV7-9 with TRBJ2-2; TRBD2 matches at 13 bases. The V gene end was trimmed by 6 bases and the J gene end by 5 bases; junction bases not matched to a gene: 0. Germline values: CDR1 SEHNR, CDR2 FQNEAQ (reference sequence). The CDR3 is made up of 14 amino acids.

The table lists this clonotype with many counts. The CDR3 loop is CASSFYEGQETQYF. The CDR3 DNA sequence: TGTGCCAGCAGTTTTTATGAGGGGCAAGAGACCCAGTACTTC. This chain connects TRBV12-3 or TRBV12-4 to TRBJ2-5; D tentatively reads TRBD1 or TRBD2 (5 bases each). Trimming cost V 3 bases and J 2 bases, with 10 bases left between them. The CDR3 loop spans 14 amino acids.

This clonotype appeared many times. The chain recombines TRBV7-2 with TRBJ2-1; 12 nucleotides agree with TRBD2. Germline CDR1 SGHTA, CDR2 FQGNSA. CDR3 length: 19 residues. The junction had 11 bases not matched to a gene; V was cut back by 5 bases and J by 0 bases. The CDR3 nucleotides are TGTGCCAGCAGCAAACGAGGACTAGCGGGATCCAGCTCCTACAATGAGCAGTTCTTC. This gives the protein CASSKRGLAGSSSYNEQFF.

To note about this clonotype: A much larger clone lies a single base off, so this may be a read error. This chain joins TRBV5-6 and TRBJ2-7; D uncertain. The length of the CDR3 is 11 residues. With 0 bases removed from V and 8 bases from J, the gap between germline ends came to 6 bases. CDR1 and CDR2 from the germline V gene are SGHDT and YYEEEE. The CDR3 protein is CASSLDWKQYF. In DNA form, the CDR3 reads TGTGCCAGCAGCTTGGATTGGAAGCAGTACTTC. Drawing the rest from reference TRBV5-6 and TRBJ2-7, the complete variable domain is DAGVTQSPTHLIKTRGQQVTLRCSPKSGHDTVSWYQQALGQGPQFIFQYYEEEERQRGNFPDRFSGHQFPNYSSELNVNALLLGDSALYLCASSLDWKQYFGPGTRLTVT.

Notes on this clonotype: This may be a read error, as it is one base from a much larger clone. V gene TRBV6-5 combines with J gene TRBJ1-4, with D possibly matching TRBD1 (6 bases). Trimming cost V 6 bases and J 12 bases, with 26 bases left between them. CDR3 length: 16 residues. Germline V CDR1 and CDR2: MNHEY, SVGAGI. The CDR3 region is CASSATVQGPNRELFF. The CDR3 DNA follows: TGTGCCAGCAGCGCGACCGTTCAGGGGCCGAATCGGGAACTGTTTTTT.

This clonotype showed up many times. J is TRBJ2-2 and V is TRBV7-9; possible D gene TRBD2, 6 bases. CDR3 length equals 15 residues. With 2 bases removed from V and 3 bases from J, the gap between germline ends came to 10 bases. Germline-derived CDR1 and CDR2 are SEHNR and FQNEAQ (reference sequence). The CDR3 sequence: CASSLWGDYTGELFF. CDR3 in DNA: TGTGCCAGCAGCTTATGGGGGGATTACACCGGGGAGCTGTTTTTT.

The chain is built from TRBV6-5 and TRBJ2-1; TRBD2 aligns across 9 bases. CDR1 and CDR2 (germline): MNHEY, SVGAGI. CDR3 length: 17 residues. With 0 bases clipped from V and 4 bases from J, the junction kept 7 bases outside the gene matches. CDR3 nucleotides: TGTGCCAGCAGTTACTCGGCGATAGCGGGAGCTTACAATGAGCAGTTCTTC. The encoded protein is CASSYSAIAGAYNEQFF.

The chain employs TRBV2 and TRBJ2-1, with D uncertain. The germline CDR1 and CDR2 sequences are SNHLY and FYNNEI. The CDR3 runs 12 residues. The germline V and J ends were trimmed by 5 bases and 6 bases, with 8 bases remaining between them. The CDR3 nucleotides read TGTGCCAGCAGTTCCAGGAGCAATGAGCAGTTCTTC. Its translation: CASSSRSNEQFF.

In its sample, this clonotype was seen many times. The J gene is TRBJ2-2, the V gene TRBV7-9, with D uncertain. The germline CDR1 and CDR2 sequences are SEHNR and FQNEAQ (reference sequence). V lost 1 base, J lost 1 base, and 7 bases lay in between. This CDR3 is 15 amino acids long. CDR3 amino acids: CASSLEGLNTGELFF. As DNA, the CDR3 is TGTGCCAGCAGCTTAGAGGGCCTGAACACCGGGGAGCTGTTTTTT.

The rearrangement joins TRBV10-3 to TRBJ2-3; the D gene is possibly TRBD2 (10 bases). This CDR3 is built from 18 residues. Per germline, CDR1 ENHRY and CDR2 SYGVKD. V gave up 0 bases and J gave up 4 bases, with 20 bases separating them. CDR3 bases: TGTGCCATCAGTGAGTCTCGCACTAGCGGGACAGGGTCAGATACGCAGTATTTT. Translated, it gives CAISESRTSGTGSDTQYF.

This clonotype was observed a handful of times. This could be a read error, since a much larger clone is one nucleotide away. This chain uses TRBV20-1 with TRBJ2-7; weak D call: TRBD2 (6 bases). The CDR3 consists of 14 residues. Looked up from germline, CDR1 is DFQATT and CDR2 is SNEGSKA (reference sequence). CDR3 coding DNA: TGCAGTGCTAGAGATAGGGGTAGCGGCTACGTGCAGTACTTC. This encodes CSARDRGSGYVQYF.

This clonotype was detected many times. The CDR3 loop reads CASGPNNEKLFF. CDR3 DNA: TGTGCCAGCGGACCTAACAATGAAAAACTGTTTTTT. The V and J genes are TRBV7-9 and TRBJ1-4, with no clear D. The V gene lost 8 bases and the J gene lost 5 bases, with 9 bases spanning the gap. Germline CDR1 and CDR2: SEHNR and FQNEAQ (reference sequence). This CDR3 spans 12 amino acids.

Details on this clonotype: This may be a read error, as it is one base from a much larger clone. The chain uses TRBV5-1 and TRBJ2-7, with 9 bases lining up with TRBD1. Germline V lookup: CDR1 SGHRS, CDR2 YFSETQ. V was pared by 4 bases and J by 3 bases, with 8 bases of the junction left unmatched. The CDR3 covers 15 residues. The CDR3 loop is CASSLGDRVCYEQYF. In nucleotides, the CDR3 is TGCGCCAGCAGCCTCGGGGACAGGGTATGCTACGAGCAGTACTTC.

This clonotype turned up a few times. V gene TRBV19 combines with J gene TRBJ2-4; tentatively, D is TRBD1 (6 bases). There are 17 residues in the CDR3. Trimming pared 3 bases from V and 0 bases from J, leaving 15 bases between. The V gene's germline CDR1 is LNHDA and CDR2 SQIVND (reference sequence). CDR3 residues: CASSIRTERLAKNIQYF. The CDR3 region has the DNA TGTGCCAGTAGTATCCGGACAGAGCGTCTAGCCAAAAACATTCAGTACTTC.

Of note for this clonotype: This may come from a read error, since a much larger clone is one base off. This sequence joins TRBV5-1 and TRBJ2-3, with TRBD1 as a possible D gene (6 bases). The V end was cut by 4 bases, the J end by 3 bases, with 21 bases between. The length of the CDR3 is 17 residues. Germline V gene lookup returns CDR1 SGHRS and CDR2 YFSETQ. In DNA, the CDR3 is TGCGCCAGCAGCCCGTTTGGGACACAGGGATCTACAGATACGCAGTATTTT. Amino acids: CASSPFGTQGSTDTQYF.

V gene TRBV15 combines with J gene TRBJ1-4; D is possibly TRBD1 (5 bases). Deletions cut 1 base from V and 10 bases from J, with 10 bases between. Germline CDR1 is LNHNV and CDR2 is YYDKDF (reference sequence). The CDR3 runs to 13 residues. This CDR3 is CATSRGAGGKLFF. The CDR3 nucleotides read TGTGCCACCAGCAGAGGGGCGGGGGGAAAACTGTTTTTT.

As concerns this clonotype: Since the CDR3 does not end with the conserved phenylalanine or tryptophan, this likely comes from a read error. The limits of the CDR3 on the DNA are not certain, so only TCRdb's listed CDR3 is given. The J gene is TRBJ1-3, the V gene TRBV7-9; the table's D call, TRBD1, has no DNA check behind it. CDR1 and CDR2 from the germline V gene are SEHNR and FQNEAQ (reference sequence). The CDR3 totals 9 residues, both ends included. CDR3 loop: CASKETGGT.

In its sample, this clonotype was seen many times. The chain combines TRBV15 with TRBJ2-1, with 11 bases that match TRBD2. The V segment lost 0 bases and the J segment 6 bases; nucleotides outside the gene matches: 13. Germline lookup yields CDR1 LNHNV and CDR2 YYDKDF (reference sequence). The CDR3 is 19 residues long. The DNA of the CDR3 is TGTGCCACCAGCAGAGATCGGGGTCTAGCGGGAGGTCGGGTCAATGAGCAGTTCTTC. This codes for CATSRDRGLAGGRVNEQFF.

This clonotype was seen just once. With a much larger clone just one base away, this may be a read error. Here the CDR3 reads CASRPGGLYEQYF. The CDR3 DNA reads TGTGCCAGCAGGCCAGGGGGCTTATACGAGCAGTACTTC. This sequence joins TRBV6-5 and TRBJ2-7, with 8 bases identical to TRBD1. J lost 4 bases, V lost 6 bases, and 5 bases had no gene match. This CDR3 contains 13 residues. Germline assignment: CDR1 MNHEY and CDR2 SVGAGI.

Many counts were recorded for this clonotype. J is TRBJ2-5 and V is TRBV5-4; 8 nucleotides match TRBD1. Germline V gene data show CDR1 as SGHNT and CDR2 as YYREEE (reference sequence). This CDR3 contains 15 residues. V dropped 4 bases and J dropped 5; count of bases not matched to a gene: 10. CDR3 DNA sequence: TGTGCCAGCAGCCCACGCAGGGGGCAGATGGAGACCCAGTACTTC. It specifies CASSPRRGQMETQYF.